The 13 T cell receptor beta chains reported below all come from one sample, sequenced in a study of blood T cell repertoires in COVID-19. TCRdb's copy holds only in-frame clones and misses some; the assay was immunoSEQ multiplex PCR. Here the sample spans roughly 260,000 clones, 75% to 90% being singletons. What was sequenced was PBMCs or T cells enriched from blood (not recorded which). These TCRs come from a woman in her forties or fifties who had recovered from COVID-19.

This chain joins TRBV2 and TRBJ2-3; tentative D call: TRBD1 (8 bases). V was shortened by 4 bases and J by 2 bases, with 13 bases between the two germline ends. Germline V lookup: CDR1 SNHLY, CDR2 FYNNEI. The length of the CDR3 is 15 residues. CDR3 coding DNA: TGTGCCAGCAGTGTGGACAGGGACTACACAGATACGCAGTATTTT. Residues: CASSVDRDYTDTQYF.

The J gene is TRBJ2-5, the V gene TRBV11-2; D remains unclear. V was trimmed by 2 bases and J by 7 bases, leaving 5 bases between them. The CDR3 extends over 11 amino acids. Germline V gene lookup returns CDR1 SGHAT and CDR2 FQNNGV. The CDR3 sequence: CASSLLSTQYF. The CDR3 nucleotides read TGTGCCAGCAGCTTATTATCGACCCAGTACTTC.

The chain has TRBV28 and TRBJ1-2, with D possibly being TRBD1 (6 bases). The CDR3 is 14 residues long. Germline V gives CDR1 MDHEN, CDR2 SYDVKM. The V end lost 3 bases, the J end lost 3 bases, and 11 bases lay between the germline ends. As DNA, the CDR3 is TGTGCCAGCAGTTTGCGACAGGCGTACTATGGCTACACCTTC. Translation: CASSLRQAYYGYTF.

The chain combines TRBV20-1 with TRBJ1-2; D is unresolved. V shed 4 bases and J shed 6 bases, with 9 bases lying between them. Germline CDR1 reads DFQATT; CDR2 reads SNEGSKA (reference sequence). The CDR3 contains 11 residues. Written as DNA, the CDR3 is TGCAGTGCTAAAAGACTGGATGGCTACACCTTC. Its translation: CSAKRLDGYTF.

The V and J genes are TRBV29-1 and TRBJ1-1; 8 bases map to TRBD1. Germline-derived CDR1 and CDR2 are SQVTM and ANQGSEA. V lost 6 bases and J lost 5; bases outside the gene matches: 11. The CDR3 loop spans 14 amino acids. The CDR3 loop is CSVRTGLKGTEAFF. The CDR3 DNA follows: TGCAGCGTAAGGACAGGGTTGAAGGGGACTGAAGCTTTCTTT.

The V and J genes are TRBV12-5 and TRBJ2-3, with 11 bases matching TRBD2. The V and J ends lost 0 bases and 0 bases, in that order; junction bases with no gene match: 11. This CDR3 has 20 amino acids. Germline CDR1 and CDR2: LGHNT and FRNRAP. The CDR3 spells CASGLVPGTSGYPSTDTQYF. As DNA, the CDR3 is TGTGCTAGTGGTTTGGTACCGGGGACTAGCGGATACCCTAGCACAGATACGCAGTATTTT.

This clone has more than one count but fewer than ten. CDR3 sequence: CASSSAPSYNSYNEQFF. The CDR3 nucleotides read TGTGCCAGCAGCTCTGCCCCCTCATACAACTCCTACAATGAGCAGTTCTTC. The chain links TRBV7-9 to TRBJ2-1; D is unclear. CDR3 length: 17 amino acids. The V and J ends lost 4 bases and 0 bases respectively, with 16 bases between them. Germline lookup yields CDR1 SEHNR and CDR2 FQNEAQ (reference sequence).

This clone was seen only a few times. The rearrangement joins TRBV5-8 to TRBJ2-1; no clear D. Germline assignment: CDR1 SGHTS and CDR2 YDEGEE. The CDR3 sequence is 11 residues long. V lost 4 bases and J 6 bases, leaving 5 bases between the germline ends. CDR3 bases: TGTGCCAGCAGCCGTTTCAATGAGCAGTTCTTC. It translates to CASSRFNEQFF. Full variable domain (remainder filled in from reference TRBV5-8 and TRBJ2-1): EAGVTQSPTHLIKTRGQQATLRCSPISGHTSVYWYQQALGLGLQFLLWYDEGEERNRGNFPPRFSGRQFPNYSSELNVNALELEDSALYLCASSRFNEQFFGPGTRLTVL.

The CDR3 here is CASNPPGDHTDTQYF. As DNA, the CDR3 is TGTGCCAGCAACCCCCCGGGAGACCACACAGATACGCAGTATTTT. The V and J genes are TRBV28 and TRBJ2-3; tentatively, D is TRBD2 (6 bases). The CDR3 contains 15 residues. Germline values: CDR1 MDHEN, CDR2 SYDVKM. The germline V and J ends were trimmed by 7 bases and 2 bases, with 16 bases remaining between them.

The gene calls are TRBV19 and TRBJ2-7, with D possibly matching TRBD2 (6 bases). Germline V lookup: CDR1 LNHDA, CDR2 SQIVND (reference sequence). The CDR3 is 12 amino acids. Trimming removed 5 bases from V and 4 bases from J, with 9 bases in between. The CDR3 sequence: CASSGGGYEQYF. For the CDR3, the DNA is TGTGCCAGTAGTGGGGGAGGATACGAGCAGTACTTC.

The chain has TRBV5-4 and TRBJ2-1; D ambiguous. CDR3 length equals 15 residues. Germline V gives CDR1 SGHNT, CDR2 YYREEE (reference sequence). V was clipped by 4 bases and J by 1 base, with 12 bases between them. The CDR3 sequence: CASSPSSLSYNEQFF. The DNA for the CDR3 is TGTGCCAGCAGCCCAAGTAGTCTATCCTACAATGAGCAGTTCTTC. The full variable domain, in which reference TRBV5-4 and TRBJ2-1 provide the parts outside the CDR3, is ETGVTQSPTHLIKTRGQQVTLRCSSQSGHNTVSWYQQALGQGPQFIFQYYREEENGRGNFPPRFSGLQFPNYSSELNVNALELDDSALYLCASSPSSLSYNEQFFGPGTRLTVL.

This clone was recorded only once. One junction end does not reproduce the germline sequence, and a read error may be involved. V and J are TRBV5-1 and TRBJ2-2; TRBD2 matches at 13 bases. CDR1 SGHRS and CDR2 YFSETQ come from the germline V gene. This CDR3 is built from 16 residues. CDR3: CASRLGTSGITGELFF. The CDR3 DNA follows: TGCGCCAGCAGATTGGGGACTAGCGGGATCACCGGGGAGCTGTTTTTT.

This sequence joins TRBV5-6 and TRBJ2-7, with a possible D match to TRBD2 (6 bases). CDR1 SGHDT and CDR2 YYEEEE come from the germline V gene. V lost 1 base, J lost 1 base, and 15 bases lay in between. This CDR3 spans 16 amino acids. DNA of the CDR3: TGTGCCAGCAGCTTGCGGGGTGGGGGGAATTCCTACGAGCAGTACTTC. Its translation is CASSLRGGGNSYEQYF.